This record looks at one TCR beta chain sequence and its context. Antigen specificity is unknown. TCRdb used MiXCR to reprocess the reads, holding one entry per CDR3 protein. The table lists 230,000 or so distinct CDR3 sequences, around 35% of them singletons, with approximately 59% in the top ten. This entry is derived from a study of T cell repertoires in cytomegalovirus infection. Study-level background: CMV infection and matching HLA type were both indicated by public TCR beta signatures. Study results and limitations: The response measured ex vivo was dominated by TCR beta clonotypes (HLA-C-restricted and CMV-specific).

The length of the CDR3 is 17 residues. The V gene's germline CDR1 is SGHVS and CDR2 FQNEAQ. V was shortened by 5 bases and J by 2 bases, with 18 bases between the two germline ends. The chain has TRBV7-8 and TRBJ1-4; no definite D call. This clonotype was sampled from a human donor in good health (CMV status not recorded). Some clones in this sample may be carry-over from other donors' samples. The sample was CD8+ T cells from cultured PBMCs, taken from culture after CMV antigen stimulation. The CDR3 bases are TGTGCCAGCAGCCCTGGAAGGTCCCCACTGACTAATGAAAAACTGTTTTTT. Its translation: CASSPGRSPLTNEKLFF.